One sample yielded the 9 T cell receptor beta chains listed below, sequenced in a study of blood T cell repertoires in COVID-19. TCRdb's copy holds only in-frame clones and misses some; the assay was immunoSEQ multiplex PCR. The sample contains 110,000 to 150,000 clones, around 80% of which appear only once. The sequencing input was peripheral blood. The receptor source for this set is a woman aged 45-65 years with acute or convalescent COVID-19.

The chain carries TRBV7-2 and TRBJ2-7; TRBD1 agrees at 9 bases. V lost 3 bases to trimming and J lost 1 base; unmatched junction nucleotides: 4. Germline assignment: CDR1 SGHTA and CDR2 FQGNSA. The CDR3 spans 15 residues. The CDR3 loop reads CASSFTGTGSYEQYF. As DNA, the CDR3 is TGTGCCAGCAGCTTTACCGGGACAGGGTCCTACGAGCAGTACTTC. Full variable domain (rest looked up from reference TRBV7-2 and TRBJ2-7): GAGVSQSPSNKVTEKGKDVELRCDPISGHTALYWYRQSLGQGLEFLIYFQGNSAPDKSGLPSDRFSAERTGGSVSTLTIQRTQQEDSAVYLCASSFTGTGSYEQYFGPGTRLTVT.

The chain recombines TRBV28 with TRBJ1-2; no firm D call. V dropped 5 bases and J dropped 6 bases, with 7 bases sitting between them. This CDR3 has 11 residues. Per germline, CDR1 MDHEN and CDR2 SYDVKM. The CDR3 spells CASSRGDGYTF. The CDR3 nucleotides are TGTGCCAGCAGTCGAGGAGATGGCTACACCTTC.

The chain has TRBV9 and TRBJ2-3; 13 bases fit TRBD2. The ends lost 1 base at V and 3 bases at J; junction bases unmatched: 5. From germline, CDR1 is SGDLS and CDR2 YYNGEE. The CDR3 sequence is 17 residues long. The CDR3 loop is CASSVTSGGAVTDTQYF. CDR3 in DNA: TGTGCCAGCAGCGTAACTAGCGGGGGGGCCGTTACAGATACGCAGTATTTT.

This chain links TRBV10-3 with TRBJ2-1, with 10 bases matching TRBD2. The V gene end was trimmed by 6 bases and the J gene end by 5 bases; junction bases not matched to a gene: 7. This CDR3 has 15 amino acids. The germline CDR1 and CDR2 sequences are ENHRY and SYGVKD. CDR3 in amino acids: CAIREAGGPNNEQFF. Here the CDR3 DNA reads TGTGCCATCAGAGAAGCGGGGGGGCCAAACAATGAGCAGTTCTTC.

The chain employs TRBV7-9 and TRBJ2-2, with D perhaps TRBD1 (5 bases). Germline V gene sequence: CDR1 SEHNR, CDR2 FQNEAQ (reference sequence). V was trimmed by 6 bases and J by 3 bases, leaving 14 bases between them. This CDR3 spans 15 amino acids. The CDR3 DNA reads TGTGCCAGCAGGTTCTGGGGCTCTGACACCGGGGAGCTGTTTTTT. Protein sequence: CASRFWGSDTGELFF. The variable domain in full, with the rest retrieved from reference TRBV7-9 and TRBJ2-2, is DTGVSQNPRHKITKRGQNVTFRCDPISEHNRLYWYRQTLGQGPEFLTYFQNEAQLEKSRLLSDRFSAERPKGSFSTLEIQRTEQGDSAMYLCASRFWGSDTGELFFGEGSRLTVL.

The rearrangement links TRBV5-1 to TRBJ1-3; TRBD1 aligns across 9 bases. Per the germline V gene, CDR1 is SGHRS and CDR2 is YFSETQ. Trimming removed 1 base from V and 0 bases from J; junction bases left unmatched: 14. The CDR3 has 20 amino acids. The CDR3 protein is CASSLRALGTGQYSGNTIYF. CDR3 nucleotides: TGCGCCAGCAGCTTGAGGGCCCTCGGGACAGGGCAATACTCTGGAAACACCATATATTTT.

This clone was seen more than once but under ten times. This rearrangement joins TRBV7-2 to TRBJ1-4, with 10 bases that match TRBD1. The CDR3 has 18 residues. CDR1 and CDR2 from the germline V gene are SGHTA and FQGNSA. V lost 1 base to trimming and J lost 7 bases; unmatched junction nucleotides: 12. The CDR3 sequence: CASSLENTRQGAREKLFF. The CDR3 nucleotides read TGTGCCAGCAGCTTAGAAAACACTAGACAGGGGGCCCGTGAAAAACTGTTTTTT. The variable domain in full, completed from reference TRBV7-2 and TRBJ1-4, reads GAGVSQSPSNKVTEKGKDVELRCDPISGHTALYWYRQSLGQGLEFLIYFQGNSAPDKSGLPSDRFSAERTGGSVSTLTIQRTQQEDSAVYLCASSLENTRQGAREKLFFGSGTQLSVL.

The chain couples TRBV29-1 to TRBJ2-7; TRBD2 is a possible D gene (6 bases). The V and J ends lost 0 bases and 2 bases respectively, with 14 bases between them. The CDR3 consists of 15 residues. Germline-derived CDR1 and CDR2 are SQVTM and ANQGSEA. The CDR3 region is CSVEDAGTSPYEQYF. In nucleotides, the CDR3 is TGCAGCGTTGAAGACGCCGGGACTTCTCCCTACGAGCAGTACTTC.

The chain combines TRBV6-5 with TRBJ1-4; D possibly corresponds to TRBD1 (5 bases). The CDR3 sequence is 13 residues long. Looked up from germline, CDR1 is MNHEY and CDR2 is SVGAGI. Trimming pared 6 bases from V and 3 bases from J, leaving 8 bases between. CDR3 nucleotide sequence: TGTGCCAGCAGCCGACAGCCTAATGAAAAACTGTTTTTT. It translates to CASSRQPNEKLFF.